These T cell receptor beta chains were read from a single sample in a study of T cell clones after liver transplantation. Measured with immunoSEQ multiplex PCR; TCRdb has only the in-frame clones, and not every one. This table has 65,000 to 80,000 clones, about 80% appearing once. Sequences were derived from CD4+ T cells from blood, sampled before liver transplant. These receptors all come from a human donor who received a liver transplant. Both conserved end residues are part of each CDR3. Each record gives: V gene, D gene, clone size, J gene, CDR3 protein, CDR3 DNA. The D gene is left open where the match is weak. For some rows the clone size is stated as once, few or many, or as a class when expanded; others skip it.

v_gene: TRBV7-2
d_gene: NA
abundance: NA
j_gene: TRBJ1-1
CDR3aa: CASSLAFSVSTEAFF
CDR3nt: TGTGCCAGCAGCTTAGCTTTTTCGGTCTCCACTGAAGCTTTCTTT

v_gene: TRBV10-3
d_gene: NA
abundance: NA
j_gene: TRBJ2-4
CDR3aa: CAISPQAALAKNIQYF
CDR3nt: TGTGCCATCAGCCCGCAGGCAGCTCTAGCCAAAAACATTCAGTACTTC

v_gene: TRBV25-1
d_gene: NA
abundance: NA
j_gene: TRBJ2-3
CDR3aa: CASSEQGYSTDTQYF
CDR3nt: TGTGCCAGCAGTGAACAGGGGTACAGCACAGATACGCAGTATTTT

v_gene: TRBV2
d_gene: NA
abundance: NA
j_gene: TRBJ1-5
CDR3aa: CASSRGVSNQPQHF
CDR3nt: TGTGCCAGCAGTAGGGGAGTTAGCAATCAGCCCCAGCATTTT

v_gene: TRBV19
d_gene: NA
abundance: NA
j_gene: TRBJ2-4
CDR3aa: CASSTTWETAKNIQYF
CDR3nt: TGTGCCAGTAGTACCACATGGGAGACGGCCAAAAACATTCAGTACTTC

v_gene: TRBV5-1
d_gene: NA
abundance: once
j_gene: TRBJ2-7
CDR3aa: CASSQNRISNYEQYF
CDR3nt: TGCGCCAGCAGCCAAAACCGAATTTCAAACTACGAGCAGTACTTC

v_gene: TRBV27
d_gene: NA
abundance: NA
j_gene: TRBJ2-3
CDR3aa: CASSPNLVGNTQYF
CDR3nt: TGTGCCAGCAGTCCTAACTTGGTAGGGAATACGCAGTATTTT

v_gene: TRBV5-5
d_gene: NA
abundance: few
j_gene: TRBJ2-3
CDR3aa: CASSTVGGRSTDTQYF
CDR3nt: TGTGCCAGCAGCACCGTGGGGGGCCGTAGCACAGATACGCAGTATTTT

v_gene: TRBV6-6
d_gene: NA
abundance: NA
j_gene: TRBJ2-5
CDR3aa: CASSSLVETQYF
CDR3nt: TGTGCCAGCAGTTCCCTCGTGGAGACCCAGTACTTC

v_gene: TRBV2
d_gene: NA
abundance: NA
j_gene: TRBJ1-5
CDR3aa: CASSEREENQPQHF
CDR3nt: TGTGCCAGCAGTGAGAGAGAAGAAAATCAGCCCCAGCATTTT